The 13 T cell receptor beta chains in this list originate from one sample, sequenced in a study of blood T cell repertoires in COVID-19. Clones were sequenced by immunoSEQ multiplex PCR, and TCRdb holds only the in-frame ones, with some missing. The sample carries fewer than 8,000 clones, about nine tenths recorded once. The sample taken for sequencing was peripheral blood. The receptors were gathered from a man aged 65-85 years with active COVID-19.

As DNA, the CDR3 is TGTGCCAGCAGCTTAGAGACAGGTCACGAGCAGTACTTC. It codes for CASSLETGHEQYF. The chain employs TRBV7-6 and TRBJ2-7, with D possibly being TRBD1 (6 bases). This CDR3 has 13 amino acids. Trimming left V 1 base short and J 5 bases short, with 9 bases between. CDR1 SGHVS and CDR2 FNYEAQ come from the germline V gene.

This chain links TRBV9 with TRBJ2-7; perhaps TRBD1 as D (5 bases). The V gene's germline CDR1 is SGDLS and CDR2 YYNGEE. CDR3 size: 14 residues. Trimming left V 0 bases short and J 0 bases short, with 7 bases between. CDR3 sequence (DNA): TGTGCCAGCAGCGTAGGACAGAACTCCTACGAGCAGTACTTC. Protein product: CASSVGQNSYEQYF.

This clone appeared a single time. The chain is built from TRBV18 and TRBJ1-6, with TRBD1 as a possible D gene (6 bases). CDR3 length: 17 residues. Trimming removed 0 bases from V and 5 bases from J, with 14 bases in between. CDR1 is KGHSH and CDR2 is LQKENI in the germline V gene. The CDR3 sequence is CASSPPTGGRNNSPLHF. Here the CDR3 DNA reads TGTGCCAGCTCACCACCGACAGGCGGGCGAAATAATTCACCCCTCCACTTT.

The chain carries TRBV7-2 and TRBJ2-7; D might be TRBD2 (5 bases). The CDR3 is made up of 14 amino acids. The germline V and J ends were trimmed by 5 bases and 7 bases, with 18 bases remaining between them. CDR1 is SGHTA, CDR2 FQGNSA, per germline. In DNA form, the CDR3 reads TGTGCCAGCAGCGCCCGACCCTCCGGGGTTGAGCAGTACTTC. Translating gives CASSARPSGVEQYF.

This clone has a single count. One end of the junction fails to match germline, which may point to a read error. The chain employs TRBV20-1 and TRBJ2-5; D possibly corresponds to TRBD1 (5 bases). Germline lookup yields CDR1 DFQATT and CDR2 SNEGSKA (reference sequence). This CDR3 comprises 11 residues. The CDR3: CSTEHQETQYF. CDR3 coding DNA: TGTTCGACAGAGCACCAAGAGACCCAGTACTTC.

This sequence joins TRBV4-1 and TRBJ1-4, with D possibly being TRBD1 (5 bases). Germline CDR1 reads MGHRA; CDR2 reads YSYEKL. The CDR3 extends over 16 amino acids. V lost 0 bases and J 2 bases, leaving 10 bases between the germline ends. The CDR3, as DNA: TGCGCCAGCAGCCAAGACGGAACAGGTACTAATGAAAAACTGTTTTTT. Translation: CASSQDGTGTNEKLFF.

This chain's CDR3 is CASRTGTATNEKLFF. CDR3 nucleotide sequence: TGTGCCAGTAGAACCGGGACAGCAACTAATGAAAAACTGTTTTTT. This chain uses TRBV19 with TRBJ1-4, with TRBD1 matching 7 bases. This CDR3 region has 15 residues. Germline trimming cut 6 bases from V and 0 bases from J; bases unmatched to any gene: 4. Germline CDR1 reads LNHDA; CDR2 reads SQIVND (reference sequence).

The genes are TRBV4-3 and TRBJ1-2; 7 bases match TRBD1. Germline V gene data show CDR1 as LGHNA and CDR2 as YSLEER. Germline trimming cut 6 bases from V and 3 bases from J; bases unmatched to any gene: 13. The CDR3 sequence is 16 residues long. The CDR3 region has the DNA TGCGCCAGCAGGTCTGGGCGAGGGGGCCGCTACTATGGCTACACCTTC. Its translation is CASRSGRGGRYYGYTF.

The chain carries TRBV15 and TRBJ1-1, with D unclear. Germline-derived CDR1 and CDR2 are LNHNV and YYDKDF (reference sequence). V was pared by 1 base and J by 7 bases, with 13 bases between. This CDR3 is built from 14 residues. This CDR3 reads CATSRGTEMVEAFF. CDR3 nucleotides: TGTGCCACCAGCAGAGGTACCGAGATGGTTGAAGCTTTCTTT.

The chain carries TRBV29-1 and TRBJ1-1; D is uncertain. Germline-derived CDR1 and CDR2 are SQVTM and ANQGSEA. The CDR3 length is 14 residues. Trimming removed 4 bases at V and 5 bases at J, with 17 bases between. CDR3 in DNA: TGCAGCGTTGTGACCCTCGGGGTGTGGACTGAAGCTTTCTTT. Its translation: CSVVTLGVWTEAFF.

The chain is built from TRBV19 and TRBJ2-3, with TRBD1 matching 9 bases. The CDR3 totals 16 residues. The germline gives CDR1 LNHDA, CDR2 SQIVND (reference sequence). V shed 4 bases and J 3 bases; nucleotides not matched to a gene: 8. The CDR3 DNA reads TGTGCCAGTAGTAAGTTAGGGACAGGGAGTACAGATACGCAGTATTTT. Translated, it gives CASSKLGTGSTDTQYF.

The genes are TRBV5-1 and TRBJ2-3, with no clear D. Germline CDR1 SGHRS, CDR2 YFSETQ. This CDR3 has 13 amino acids. Trimming removed 4 bases at V and 0 bases at J, with 6 bases between. CDR3 protein: CASSDMSTDTQYF. For the CDR3, the DNA is TGCGCCAGCAGCGACATGAGCACAGATACGCAGTATTTT. The full variable domain, in which reference TRBV5-1 and TRBJ2-3 provide the parts outside the CDR3, is KAGVTQTPRYLIKTRGQQVTLSCSPISGHRSVSWYQQTPGQGLQFLFEYFSETQRNKGNFPGRFSGRQFSNSRSEMNVSTLELGDSALYLCASSDMSTDTQYFGPGTRLTVL.

The V gene is TRBV9, the J gene TRBJ1-1; possible D gene TRBD1, 5 bases. Trimming shortened V by 0 bases and J by 0 bases, and 21 bases separated the two germline ends. Germline lookup yields CDR1 SGDLS and CDR2 YYNGEE. This CDR3 spans 19 amino acids. CDR3 sequence: CASSVEPGGRVGVNTEAFF. In nucleotides, the CDR3 is TGTGCCAGCAGCGTAGAGCCCGGGGGTAGAGTCGGGGTGAACACTGAAGCTTTCTTT.